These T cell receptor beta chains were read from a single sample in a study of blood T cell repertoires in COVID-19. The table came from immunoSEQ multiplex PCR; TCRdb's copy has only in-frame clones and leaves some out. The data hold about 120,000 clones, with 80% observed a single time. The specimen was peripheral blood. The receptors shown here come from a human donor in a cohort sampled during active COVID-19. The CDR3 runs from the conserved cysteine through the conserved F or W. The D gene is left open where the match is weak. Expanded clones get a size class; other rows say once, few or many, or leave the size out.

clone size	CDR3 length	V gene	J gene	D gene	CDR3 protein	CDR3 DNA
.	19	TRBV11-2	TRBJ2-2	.	CASSFRPILQGLDTGELFF	TGTGCCAGCAGCTTTAGGCCGATATTACAGGGTTTGGACACCGGGGAGCTGTTTTTT
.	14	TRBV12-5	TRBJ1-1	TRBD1	CASGPGHRGTEAFF	TGTGCTAGTGGGCCCGGTCACAGGGGGACTGAAGCTTTCTTT
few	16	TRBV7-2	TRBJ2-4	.	CASSSRAGAAKNIQYF	TGTGCCAGCAGCTCACGGGCGGGGGCAGCCAAAAACATTCAGTACTTC
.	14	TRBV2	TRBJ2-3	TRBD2	CASTGTRGTDTQYF	TGTGCCAGCACCGGGACTAGGGGCACAGATACGCAGTATTTT
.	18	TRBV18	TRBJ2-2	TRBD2	CASSPRGSSGRSTGELFF	TGTGCCAGCTCACCACGGGGTTCGAGCGGGAGGAGCACCGGGGAGCTGTTTTTT
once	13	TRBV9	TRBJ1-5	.	CASSGDINQPQHF	TGTGCCAGCAGCGGGGACATCAATCAGCCCCAGCATTTT
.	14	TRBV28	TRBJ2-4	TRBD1	CASTGQGRTNIQYF	TGTGCCAGCACCGGACAGGGCAGAACGAACATTCAGTACTTC
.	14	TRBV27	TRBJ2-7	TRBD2	CASRLAGGYDEQYF	TGTGCCAGCAGGCTAGCGGGAGGGTACGACGAGCAGTACTTC
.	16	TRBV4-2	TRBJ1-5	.	CASSQANEAEYQPQHF	TGTGCCAGCAGCCAAGCTAATGAGGCAGAGTATCAGCCCCAGCATTTT
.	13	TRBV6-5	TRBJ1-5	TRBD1	CASSPDRQENQHF	TGTGCCAGCAGTCCGGACAGGCAGGAGAACCAGCATTTT
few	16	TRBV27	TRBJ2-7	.	CASSLYPQGSSYEQYF	TGTGCCAGCAGTTTATACCCCCAGGGGTCCTCCTACGAGCAGTACTTC
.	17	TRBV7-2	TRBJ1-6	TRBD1	CASSLVGTGVDNSPLHF	TGTGCCAGCAGCTTAGTGGGGACAGGGGTGGATAATTCACCCCTCCACTTT
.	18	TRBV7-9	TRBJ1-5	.	CASTPGTLLHRGNQPQHF	TGTGCCAGCACCCCCGGGACGCTACTCCACAGGGGCAATCAGCCCCAGCATTTT
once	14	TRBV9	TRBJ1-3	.	CASSSPDRLNTIYF	TGTGCCAGCAGCTCCCCAGACAGGTTAAACACCATATATTTT
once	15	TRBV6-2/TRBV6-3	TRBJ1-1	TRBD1	CASSRQGRVNTEAFF	TGTGCCAGCAGCCGACAGGGGCGAGTGAACACTGAAGCTTTCTTT
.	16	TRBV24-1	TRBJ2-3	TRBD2	CATSDSLAGNTDTQYF	TGTGCCACCAGTGATTCGCTAGCGGGTAACACAGATACGCAGTATTTT
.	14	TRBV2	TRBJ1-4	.	CASRPWGRIEKLFF	TGTGCCAGCAGACCTTGGGGCAGAATAGAAAAACTGTTTTTT
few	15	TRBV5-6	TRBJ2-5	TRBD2	CASSLARGGQETQYF	TGTGCCAGCAGTCTGGCGCGGGGGGGCCAAGAGACCCAGTACTTC
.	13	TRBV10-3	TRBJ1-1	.	CAISEVQNTEAFF	TGTGCCATCAGTGAAGTACAGAACACTGAAGCTTTCTTT
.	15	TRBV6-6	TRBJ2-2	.	CASSTLGGLGGELFF	TGTGCCAGCAGTACCCTCGGGGGGCTCGGCGGGGAGCTGTTTTTT
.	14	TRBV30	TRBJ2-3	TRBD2	CACSLAGGSDTQYF	TGTGCCTGTTCACTAGCGGGAGGGTCGGATACGCAGTATTTT
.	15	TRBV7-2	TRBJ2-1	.	CASSLPQSSYNEQFF	TGTGCCAGCAGCTTGCCACAAAGCTCCTACAATGAGCAGTTCTTC
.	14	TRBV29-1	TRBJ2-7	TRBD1	CSAWDRGTSYEQYF	TGCAGCGCCTGGGACAGGGGGACCTCCTACGAGCAGTACTTC
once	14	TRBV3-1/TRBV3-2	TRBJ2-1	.	CASSQERNSNEQFF	TGTGCCAGCAGCCAAGAGAGAAACTCGAATGAGCAGTTCTTC
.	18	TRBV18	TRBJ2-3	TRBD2	CASSPLAGGQGDTDTQYF	TGTGCCAGCTCACCACTCGCGGGGGGGCAAGGGGACACAGATACGCAGTATTTT
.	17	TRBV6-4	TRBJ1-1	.	CASSDSGTTTSYTEAFF	TGTGCCAGCAGTGATTCCGGGACAACCACTTCGTACACTGAAGCTTTCTTT
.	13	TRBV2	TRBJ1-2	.	CASSLQSIDGYTF	TGTGCCAGCAGTCTACAGAGCATTGATGGCTACACCTTC
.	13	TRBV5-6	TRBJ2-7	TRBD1	CASSRGQGSHRDF	TGTGCCAGCAGCCGAGGACAGGGGTCCCACAGGGACTTC
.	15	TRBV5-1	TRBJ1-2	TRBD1	CASSYLTTDRGGYTF	TGCGCCAGCAGCTATCTTACGACGGACAGGGGAGGCTACACCTTC